The source of this TCR beta chain is a study of molecular identifiers for immune sequencing clone quantification. The study, taken as a whole, reports: Jurkat TCR RNA spiked in from one cell reportedly remained identifiable amid approximately 1 million naive cells.

Of note for this clonotype: Its target is not known.

Per the germline V gene, CDR1 is SGHRS and CDR2 is YFSETQ. The ends were cut back, 0 bases at V and 4 bases at J, with 13 bases in the middle. There are 15 residues in the CDR3. Via MiXCR, TCRdb re-called the PCR reads, giving one row per CDR3 protein. The sample lists more than 450,000 distinct CDR3 sequences; about 22% were seen once. RNA fractions of 10%, 30% or 50% and about 19,000 to 1,100,000 sorted cells were the source of naive CD8 libraries. The sequencing input was naive CD8+ T cells from blood, with Jurkat cell RNA spiked in. Documented subset: FACS-sorted CD8+CD4-CCR7+CD45RA+ naive T cells. The sequence came from a human donor in good health. Some libraries in this study had Jurkat cell RNA spiked in. This chain uses TRBV5-1 with TRBJ1-1; D is possibly TRBD1 (5 bases). The CDR3 loop reads CASSLDGGSVTEAFF. The CDR3 region has the DNA TGCGCCAGCAGCTTGGACGGGGGGTCGGTCACTGAAGCTTTCTTT.